Presented here are 13 T cell receptor beta chains from one specimen sequenced in a study of T cells in localized non-small cell lung cancer. Sequencing used immunoSEQ multiplex PCR; TCRdb keeps in-frame clones, though not all of them. In the table there are fewer than 30,000 clones, about nine tenths of which are singletons. Source: peripheral blood, taken before any cancer treatment. The receptors were sampled from a female donor of 60 years or more with stage II squamous cell lung carcinoma.

The V and J genes are TRBV30 and TRBJ1-4, with TRBD1 as a possible D gene (6 bases). The ends were cut back, 4 bases at V and 8 bases at J, with 11 bases in the middle. Germline V gene data show CDR1 as GTSNPN and CDR2 as SVGIG (reference sequence). This CDR3 spans 12 amino acids. Here the CDR3 reads CAWTQGIEKLFF. CDR3 nucleotides: TGTGCCTGGACCCAGGGGATCGAAAAACTGTTTTTT.

The chain combines TRBV2 with TRBJ2-3, with D uncertain. V was trimmed by 7 bases and J by 0 bases, leaving 11 bases between them. CDR1 SNHLY and CDR2 FYNNEI come from the germline V gene. This CDR3 is built from 14 residues. Written as DNA, the CDR3 is TGTGCCAGCATCGCCTCCACTAGCACAGATACGCAGTATTTT. Translating gives CASIASTSTDTQYF.

J is TRBJ1-1 and V is TRBV6-1; TRBD1 matches at 8 bases. Germline V CDR1 and CDR2: MNHNS, SASEGT. Trimming cost V 1 base and J 4 bases; bases outside gene matches: 8. This CDR3 is 16 amino acids long. The DNA of the CDR3 is TGTGCCAGCAGTGAAGTTACAGGGGGGGGTGGCACTGAAGCTTTCTTT. Translating gives CASSEVTGGGGTEAFF.

This chain connects TRBV7-2 to TRBJ2-6, with D possibly matching TRBD2 (5 bases). The CDR3 consists of 14 residues. In germline, CDR1 is SGHTA, CDR2 FQGNSA. Trimming took off 8 bases at V and 4 bases at J, with 12 bases between the two ends. The CDR3 protein is CASLKDSGANVLTF. The CDR3 nucleotides read TGTGCCAGCCTGAAGGACTCCGGGGCCAACGTCCTGACTTTC.

The table lists this clone with a few counts. This CDR3 is CAWSDLNTEAFF. The CDR3 DNA reads TGTGCCTGGAGTGACCTGAACACTGAAGCTTTCTTT. The chain is built from TRBV30 and TRBJ1-1; the D is unclear. This CDR3 has 12 residues. V was clipped by 1 base and J by 0 bases, with 3 bases between them. Germline values: CDR1 GTSNPN, CDR2 SVGIG (reference sequence).

This chain links TRBV10-3 with TRBJ1-4; D possibly corresponds to TRBD1 (5 bases). CDR1 and CDR2 (germline): ENHRY, SYGVKD. The length of the CDR3 is 16 residues. V was pared by 4 bases and J by 0 bases, with 12 bases between. The CDR3, as DNA: TGTGCCATCAGTGCCTCCCGGGGCGCAACTAATGAAAAACTGTTTTTT. Translation gives CAISASRGATNEKLFF.

The chain has TRBV29-1 and TRBJ2-7; D perhaps matches TRBD1 (6 bases). V lost 6 bases, J lost 1 base, and 10 bases lay in between. CDR1 is SQVTM and CDR2 is ANQGSEA in the germline V gene. The length of the CDR3 is 12 residues. CDR3 DNA sequence: TGCAGCGTGGCAGGGGATTCCTACGAGCAGTACTTC. Its translation: CSVAGDSYEQYF.

The CDR3 nucleotides are TGTGCCAGCAGTTCCCGCCGTTACGAGCAGTACTTC. It specifies CASSSRRYEQYF. The rearrangement uses TRBV28 and TRBJ2-7; D unresolved. Trimming shortened V by 4 bases and J by 4 bases, and 8 bases separated the two germline ends. Germline V gene lookup returns CDR1 MDHEN and CDR2 SYDVKM. The CDR3 runs to 12 residues.

The chain carries TRBV30 and TRBJ2-7; D remains unclear. The CDR3 sequence is 13 residues long. V was trimmed by 0 bases and J by 0 bases, leaving 6 bases between them. The V gene's germline CDR1 is GTSNPN and CDR2 SVGIG (reference sequence). DNA of the CDR3: TGTGCCTGGAGTGTGGCTGACTCCTACGAGCAGTACTTC. As protein: CAWSVADSYEQYF.

V gene TRBV7-9 combines with J gene TRBJ1-1, with D perhaps matching TRBD1 (6 bases). Per germline, CDR1 SEHNR and CDR2 FQNEAQ (reference sequence). The CDR3 sequence is 19 residues long. Trimming cost V 5 bases and J 1 base, with 26 bases left between them. The CDR3 region is CASSPGGGRKSLQNTEAFF. The CDR3 DNA reads as TGTGCCAGCAGCCCCGGGGGGGGCAGGAAATCTTTACAGAACACTGAAGCTTTCTTT.

The gene calls are TRBV28 and TRBJ2-2; 7 positions agree with TRBD2. In germline, CDR1 is MDHEN, CDR2 SYDVKM. The CDR3 runs to 18 residues. V lost 3 bases and J lost 2; bases outside the gene matches: 12. The CDR3 spells CASSLSFSSGVNTGELFF. In DNA, the CDR3 is TGTGCCAGCAGTTTGTCCTTCTCTAGCGGAGTCAACACCGGGGAGCTGTTTTTT.

CDR3 region: CASSSAGREEEKLFF. The CDR3 region has the DNA TGCGCCAGCAGCTCGGCAGGGAGAGAGGAGGAAAAACTGTTTTTT. The V gene is TRBV5-1, the J gene TRBJ1-4, with D possibly TRBD1 on 5 matching bases. The germline V gene encodes CDR1 SGHRS and CDR2 YFSETQ. This CDR3 is built from 15 residues. The V end lost 3 bases, the J end lost 8 bases, and 17 bases lay between the germline ends.

The chain joins TRBV7-9 to TRBJ1-2, with D perhaps TRBD1 (5 bases). The V end was cut by 4 bases, the J end by 8 bases, with 17 bases between. The length of the CDR3 is 14 residues. In germline, CDR1 is SEHNR, CDR2 FQNEAQ (reference sequence). In nucleotides, the CDR3 is TGTGCCAGCAGCTCAGAATCAGGGTTGGAAGGCTACACCTTC. Translation: CASSSESGLEGYTF.